The present T cell receptor beta chain was sequenced within a study of T cells in Graves' hyperthyroidism and ophthalmopathy. This clonotype was counted ten times or more. V lost 2 bases, J lost 3 bases, and 13 bases lay in between. CDR3 length: 14 residues. Per germline, CDR1 DFQATT and CDR2 SNEGSKA (reference sequence). Using RNA transcripts as the source, TCR beta CDR3 regions were amplified. A first-round RT-PCR of the TCR CDR3 used the HTBI primer set. MiXCR, run by TCRdb on the multiplex PCR reads, gives a single entry per CDR3 protein. The data hold about half a million distinct CDR3 sequences, with roughly 16% observed a single time.

The clonotype comes from a woman in her twenties or thirties with Graves' ophthalmopathy. V gene TRBV20-1 combines with J gene TRBJ1-1; D is undetermined. Specimen: blood. The CDR3, as DNA: TGCAGTGCTAGACGGCCAGGCAGCCACACTGAAGCTTTCTTT. Residues: CSARRPGSHTEAFF.